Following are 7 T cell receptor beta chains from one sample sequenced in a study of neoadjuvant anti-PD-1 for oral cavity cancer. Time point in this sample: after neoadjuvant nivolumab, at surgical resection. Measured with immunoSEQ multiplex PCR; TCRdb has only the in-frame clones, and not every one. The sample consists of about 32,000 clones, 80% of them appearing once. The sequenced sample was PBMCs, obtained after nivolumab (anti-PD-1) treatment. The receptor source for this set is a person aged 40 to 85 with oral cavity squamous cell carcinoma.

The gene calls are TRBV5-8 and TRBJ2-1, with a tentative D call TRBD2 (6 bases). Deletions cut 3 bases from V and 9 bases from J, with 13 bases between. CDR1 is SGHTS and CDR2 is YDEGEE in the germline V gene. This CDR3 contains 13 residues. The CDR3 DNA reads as TGTGCCAGCAGCTGGAGGGGTCGAAGTGAGCAGTTCTTC. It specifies CASSWRGRSEQFF.

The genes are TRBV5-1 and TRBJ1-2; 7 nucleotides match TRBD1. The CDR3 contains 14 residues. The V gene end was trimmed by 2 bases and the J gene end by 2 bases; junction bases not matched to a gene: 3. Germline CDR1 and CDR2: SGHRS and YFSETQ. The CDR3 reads CASSFGTANYGYTF. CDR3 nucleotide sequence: TGCGCCAGCAGCTTTGGGACAGCCAACTATGGCTACACCTTC.

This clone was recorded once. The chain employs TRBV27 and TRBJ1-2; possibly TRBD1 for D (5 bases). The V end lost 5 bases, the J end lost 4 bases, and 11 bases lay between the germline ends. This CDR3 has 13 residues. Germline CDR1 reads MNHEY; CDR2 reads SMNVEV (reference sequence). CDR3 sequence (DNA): TGTGCCAGCAGTCCCCGGAGGGGCTATGGCTACACCTTC. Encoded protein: CASSPRRGYGYTF.

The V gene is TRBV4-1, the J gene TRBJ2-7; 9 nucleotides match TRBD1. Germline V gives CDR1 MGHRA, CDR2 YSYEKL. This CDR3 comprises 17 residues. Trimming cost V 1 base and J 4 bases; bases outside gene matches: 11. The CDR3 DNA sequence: TGCGCCAGCAGCCAAGTAGGATCGGGACAGGGTCCTTACGAGCAGTACTTC. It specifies CASSQVGSGQGPYEQYF.

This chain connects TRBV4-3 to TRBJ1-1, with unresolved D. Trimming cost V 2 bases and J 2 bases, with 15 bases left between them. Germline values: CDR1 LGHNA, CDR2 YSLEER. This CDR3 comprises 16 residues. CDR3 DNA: TGCGCCAGCAGCCAACTAGTGGACGGCCCAAACACTGAAGCTTTCTTT. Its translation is CASSQLVDGPNTEAFF.

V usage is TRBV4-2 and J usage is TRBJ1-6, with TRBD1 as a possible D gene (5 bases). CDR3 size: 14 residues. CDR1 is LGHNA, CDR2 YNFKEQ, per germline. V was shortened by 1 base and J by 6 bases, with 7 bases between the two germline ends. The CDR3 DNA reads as TGTGCCAGCAGCCAAGCTCAGGGTAATTCACCCCTCCACTTT. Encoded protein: CASSQAQGNSPLHF.

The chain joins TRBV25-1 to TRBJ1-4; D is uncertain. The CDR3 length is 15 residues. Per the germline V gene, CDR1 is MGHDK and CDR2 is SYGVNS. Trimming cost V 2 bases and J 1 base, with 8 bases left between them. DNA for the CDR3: TGTGCCAGCAGTGAAGATTACAGAACTAATGAAAAACTGTTTTTT. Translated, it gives CASSEDYRTNEKLFF.